The next 28 T cell receptor beta chains were all read from a single sample in a study of blood T cells in healthy people across ages. Together with a sample-barcoded 5' primer, a J-beta primer mix was included in a second PCR lasting roughly 6 to 12 cycles. Each CDR3 protein gets one entry after TCRdb re-called the 5' RACE reads with MiXCR. Of 1.5 million to 1.8 million distinct CDR3 sequences in the sample, less than 45% were seen once. Source material: blood. These receptors were collected from a woman under 30 in good health.

The chain couples TRBV7-2 to TRBJ2-7, with D tentatively TRBD1 (6 bases). The CDR3 runs 13 residues. V lost 11 bases to trimming and J lost 3 bases, with 17 bases between them. In germline, CDR1 is SGHTA, CDR2 FQGNSA. In nucleotides, the CDR3 is TGTGCCTCAAGTGCCGGGACAATCTACGAGCAGTACTTC. Its protein is CASSAGTIYEQYF.

This clonotype turned up a few times. The chain joins TRBV20-1 to TRBJ2-5; unclear D gene. V lost 1 base and J 11 bases, leaving 14 bases between the germline ends. The CDR3 totals 12 residues. Germline V gene sequence: CDR1 DFQATT, CDR2 SNEGSKA (reference sequence). CDR3 DNA: TGCAGTGCTAGAGTCGGTAACACTGAGCAGTACTTC. Amino acids: CSARVGNTEQYF.

This clonotype was found a few times. The V gene is TRBV4-3, the J gene TRBJ1-2; D remains unclear. V was shortened by 1 base and J by 7 bases, with 13 bases between the two germline ends. This CDR3 has 14 amino acids. In germline, CDR1 is LGHNA, CDR2 YSLEER. The CDR3 here is CASSQASGMGGYTF. The CDR3 DNA reads TGCGCCAGCAGCCAAGCTTCAGGAATGGGTGGCTACACCTTC.

The rearrangement joins TRBV20-1 to TRBJ1-2; D is unclear. In germline, CDR1 is DFQATT, CDR2 SNEGSKA (reference sequence). The CDR3 runs to 15 residues. Between the trimmed V and J ends, which lost 0 bases and 5 bases, there was a span of 16 bases. The CDR3 coding sequence is TGCAGTGCTAGAGAGGGTGGCCCCCCGGGTTATGGCTACACCTTC. This codes for CSAREGGPPGYGYTF.

This chain links TRBV20-1 with TRBJ2-5; the D gene could be TRBD1 or TRBD2 (5 bases each). Trimming removed 2 bases from V and 9 bases from J, with 19 bases in between. The CDR3 loop spans 14 amino acids. Germline V gives CDR1 DFQATT, CDR2 SNEGSKA (reference sequence). Here the CDR3 DNA reads TGCAGTGCTAGACCGGGACGTCAGGATGTGGCCCAGTACTTC. This sequence encodes CSARPGRQDVAQYF.

This clonotype showed up just a few times. V and J are TRBV7-2 and TRBJ1-1, with D uncertain. The CDR3 has 13 residues. The germline CDR1 and CDR2 sequences are SGHTA and FQGNSA. Trimming took off 3 bases at V and 4 bases at J, with 9 bases between the two ends. DNA of the CDR3: TGTGCCAGCAGCTTCTTACGGGCCACTGAAGCTTTCTTT. Translated: CASSFLRATEAFF.

This clonotype has just a few counts. The chain is built from TRBV28 and TRBJ2-1; 8 bases line up with TRBD2. CDR3 size: 13 residues. V was pared by 8 bases and J by 7 bases, with 7 bases of the junction left unmatched. From germline, CDR1 is MDHEN and CDR2 SYDVKM. CDR3 amino acids: CASSRTSSNEQFF. The DNA for the CDR3 is TGTGCCAGCTCCCGGACTAGCTCTAATGAGCAGTTCTTC.

This chain joins TRBV7-2 and TRBJ2-3; the D gene is possibly TRBD2 (6 bases). The V and J ends lost 6 bases and 4 bases respectively, with 26 bases between them. Germline V gene sequence: CDR1 SGHTA, CDR2 FQGNSA. CDR3 length: 18 amino acids. The CDR3 DNA reads TGTGCCAGCAGTTTAACCCCTGGGCGGGATGATTACCCAGATACGCAGTATTTT. Translating gives CASSLTPGRDDYPDTQYF.

The gene calls are TRBV6-5 and TRBJ1-2; D may be TRBD1 (6 bases). V gave up 7 bases and J gave up 4 bases, with 22 bases separating them. Germline CDR1 is MNHEY and CDR2 is SVGAGI. The CDR3 contains 16 residues. CDR3 nucleotide sequence: TGTGCCAGCACCGCCGTCACCGGGACACTTCGCTATGGCTACACCTTC. Its protein is CASTAVTGTLRYGYTF.

This clonotype occurred a few times. The gene calls are TRBV2 and TRBJ1-5; D is undetermined. Trimming took off 0 bases at V and 6 bases at J, with 6 bases between the two ends. The germline gives CDR1 SNHLY, CDR2 FYNNEI. CDR3 length: 13 residues. As DNA, the CDR3 is TGTGCCAGCAGTGAAGCTCGGGGTCAGCCCCAGCATTTT. Translated, it gives CASSEARGQPQHF.

This clonotype is a singleton in its sample. A junction boundary mismatches the germline segment, possibly from a read error. The CDR3 loop is CASSLGAQNKEQFF. CDR3 nucleotide sequence: TGTGCCAGCAGCTTAGGAGCCCAAAACAAGGAGCAGTTCTTC. The chain recombines TRBV7-2 with TRBJ2-1, with no clear D. The length of the CDR3 is 14 residues. The germline gives CDR1 SGHTA, CDR2 FQGNSA.

This clonotype has a handful of counts. V gene TRBV5-6 combines with J gene TRBJ2-4; tentatively, D is TRBD1 (5 bases). Trimming stripped 0 bases from V and 10 bases from J, with 8 bases between. This CDR3 is built from 12 residues. Germline lookup yields CDR1 SGHDT and CDR2 YYEEEE. The CDR3 loop reads CASSLGGHIQYF. The DNA of the CDR3 is TGTGCCAGCAGCTTGGGTGGACATATTCAGTACTTC.

This chain uses TRBV15 with TRBJ2-3; D uncertain. Germline V gives CDR1 LNHNV, CDR2 YYDKDF (reference sequence). Trimming removed 0 bases from V and 2 bases from J, with 12 bases in between. This CDR3 contains 16 residues. CDR3 amino acids: CATSRDAVGFTDTQYF. CDR3 sequence (DNA): TGTGCCACCAGCAGAGATGCGGTCGGCTTCACAGATACGCAGTATTTT.

A few counts support this clonotype. This rearrangement joins TRBV29-1 to TRBJ2-1, with TRBD2 as a possible D gene (7 bases). The CDR3 is 13 amino acids. The germline V gene has CDR1 SQVTM and CDR2 ANQGSEA. The germline V and J ends were trimmed by 4 bases and 8 bases, with 15 bases remaining between them. The CDR3 here is CSVVGGPVYEQFF. The CDR3, as DNA: TGCAGCGTTGTGGGGGGGCCGGTCTATGAGCAGTTCTTC.

The chain recombines TRBV7-2 with TRBJ2-3; 9 nucleotides align to TRBD1. The CDR3 is 19 residues long. The trim removed 5 bases at V and 2 bases at J, leaving 17 bases unmatched. CDR1 is SGHTA, CDR2 FQGNSA, per germline. CDR3 DNA: TGTGCCAGCAGCCCGGGACAGGGATTTAACTATGGCTACACAGATACGCAGTATTTT. Translating gives CASSPGQGFNYGYTDTQYF.

V and J are TRBV11-2 and TRBJ2-4; perhaps TRBD2 as D (5 bases). Trimming cost V 5 bases and J 13 bases, with 18 bases left between them. There are 13 residues in the CDR3. From germline, CDR1 is SGHAT and CDR2 FQNNGV. CDR3 sequence reads: CASSVGERTEQYF. In nucleotides, the CDR3 is TGTGCCAGCAGCGTCGGGGAACGGACGGAGCAGTACTTC.

Comment on this clonotype: A junction end diverges from the germline sequence, so it may reflect a read error. The CDR3 DNA follows: TGTGCCAGCACCTTAAATAGAGGAGAGACCCAGTACTTC. The encoded protein is CASTLNRGETQYF. The gene calls are TRBV11-1 and TRBJ2-5; no clear D gene. Germline values: CDR1 SGHAT, CDR2 FQDESV (reference sequence). This CDR3 has 13 amino acids.

The chain combines TRBV4-2 with TRBJ1-4; D gene unclear. The CDR3 totals 17 residues. Deletions cut 4 bases from V and 4 bases from J, with 19 bases between. Per the germline V gene, CDR1 is LGHNA and CDR2 is YNFKEQ. The DNA for the CDR3 is TGTGCCAGCAGCCCGTCCCGGTGGCTTGCCGATAATGAAAAACTGTTTTTT. As protein: CASSPSRWLADNEKLFF.

V usage is TRBV28 and J usage is TRBJ2-2; no firm D call. Trimming pared 8 bases from V and 5 bases from J, leaving 18 bases between. From germline, CDR1 is MDHEN and CDR2 SYDVKM. This CDR3 is built from 15 residues. The CDR3: CASVFRSGDTGELFF. CDR3 DNA sequence: TGTGCCAGCGTGTTCCGGAGTGGGGATACCGGGGAGCTGTTTTTT.

As regards this clonotype: The junction departs from the called germline gene at one end, perhaps through a read error. The chain combines TRBV29-1 with TRBJ2-7; TRBD1 or TRBD2 may be the D gene (6 bases each). This CDR3 has 13 amino acids. The germline gives CDR1 SQVTM, CDR2 ANQGSEA. The CDR3 bases are TGCAGCGTTCAGGGGCGGGAAGCCTACGGGCAGTACTTC. Its translation is CSVQGREAYGQYF.

The CDR3 reads CASSDVATLGPRGAFF. The DNA of the CDR3 is TGTGCCAGCAGTGATGTCGCGACACTGGGCCCCCGCGGAGCTTTCTTT. The V gene is TRBV25-1, the J gene TRBJ1-1, with D uncertain. CDR1 is MGHDK, CDR2 SYGVNS, per germline. This CDR3 has 16 residues. The V and J ends lost 3 bases and 10 bases respectively, with 24 bases between them.

V is TRBV7-9 and J is TRBJ1-1; D is undetermined. Trimming removed 2 bases at V and 0 bases at J, with 7 bases between. There are 14 residues in the CDR3. Germline values: CDR1 SEHNR, CDR2 FQNEAQ (reference sequence). CDR3 region: CASSLIHLNTEAFF. Here the CDR3 DNA reads TGTGCCAGCAGCTTAATCCACTTGAACACTGAAGCTTTCTTT. Looking up the rest from reference TRBV7-9 and TRBJ1-1 gives the full variable domain: DTGVSQNPRHKITKRGQNVTFRCDPISEHNRLYWYRQTLGQGPEFLTYFQNEAQLEKSRLLSDRFSAERPKGSFSTLEIQRTEQGDSAMYLCASSLIHLNTEAFFGQGTRLTVV.

This clonotype was recorded only once. The CDR3 region has the DNA TGTGCCACTCATTCACCGGACCGGGCCTATGAAGCTTTCTTT. Amino acid sequence: CATHSPDRAYEAFF. The chain carries TRBV7-2 and TRBJ1-1; D unclear. V was clipped by 10 bases and J by 7 bases, with 22 bases between them. The CDR3 covers 14 residues. The germline CDR1 and CDR2 sequences are SGHTA and FQGNSA.

The chain couples TRBV6-1 to TRBJ2-5; TRBD1 matches 10 bases. The V gene's germline CDR1 is MNHNS and CDR2 SASEGT. The junction had 6 bases not matched to a gene; V was cut back by 5 bases and J by 3 bases. CDR3 length: 15 residues. CDR3 residues: CASSTPGTGEETQYF. CDR3 DNA: TGTGCCAGCAGTACACCCGGGACAGGGGAAGAGACCCAGTACTTC.

This clonotype was seen a few times. J is TRBJ2-7 and V is TRBV20-1; 10 bases align to TRBD2. CDR3 length: 14 residues. After removal of 2 bases from V and 2 bases from J, the junction contained 3 bases not matched to a gene. CDR1 DFQATT and CDR2 SNEGSKA come from the germline V gene (reference sequence). CDR3 sequence reads: CSARPSGGAYEQYF. Here the CDR3 DNA reads TGCAGTGCTAGACCTAGCGGGGGTGCCTACGAGCAGTACTTC.

The chain combines TRBV7-2 with TRBJ2-1, with 10 bases identical to TRBD2. This CDR3 contains 16 residues. J was trimmed by 7 bases and V by 0 bases; bases with no gene match: 6. Germline CDR1 reads SGHTA; CDR2 reads FQGNSA. The CDR3: CASSLASTAGGNEQFF. Written as DNA, the CDR3 is TGTGCCAGCAGCTTAGCGTCGACAGCGGGGGGGAATGAGCAGTTCTTC.

In its sample, this clonotype was seen a few times. The J gene is TRBJ2-7, the V gene TRBV6-2 or TRBV6-3; no reliable D call. The CDR3 is made up of 15 amino acids. In germline, CDR1 is MNHEY, CDR2 SVGEGT. Trimming removed 2 bases at V and 3 bases at J, with 14 bases between. The CDR3 DNA reads as TGTGCCAGCAGTTACCCGCGTGCAACGGGCTACGAGCAGTACTTC. Protein: CASSYPRATGYEQYF.

This chain uses TRBV7-9 with TRBJ2-1, with D possibly TRBD2 on 5 matching bases. Germline CDR1 SEHNR, CDR2 FQNEAQ (reference sequence). This CDR3 has 13 amino acids. Trimming took off 5 bases at V and 6 bases at J, with 11 bases between the two ends. DNA of the CDR3: TGTGCCAGCAGCCCTATAGCGAGCAATGAGCAGTTCTTC. Translating gives CASSPIASNEQFF.